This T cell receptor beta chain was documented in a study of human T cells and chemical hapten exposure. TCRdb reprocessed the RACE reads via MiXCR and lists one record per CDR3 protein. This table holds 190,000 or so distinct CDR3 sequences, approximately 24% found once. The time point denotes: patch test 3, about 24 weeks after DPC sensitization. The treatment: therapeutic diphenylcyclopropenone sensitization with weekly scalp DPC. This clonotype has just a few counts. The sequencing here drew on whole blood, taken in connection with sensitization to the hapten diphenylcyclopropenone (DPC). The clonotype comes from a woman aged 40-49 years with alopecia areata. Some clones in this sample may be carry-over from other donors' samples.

CDR3 loop: CASSLVASWNTEAFF. The CDR3 DNA is TGTGCCAGCAGCTTGGTCGCCAGCTGGAACACTGAAGCTTTCTTT. The V and J genes are TRBV5-5 and TRBJ1-1; no clear D gene. This CDR3 region has 15 residues. Germline V lookup: CDR1 SGHKS, CDR2 YYEKEE (reference sequence). Trimming took off 0 bases at V and 1 base at J, with 10 bases between the two ends.